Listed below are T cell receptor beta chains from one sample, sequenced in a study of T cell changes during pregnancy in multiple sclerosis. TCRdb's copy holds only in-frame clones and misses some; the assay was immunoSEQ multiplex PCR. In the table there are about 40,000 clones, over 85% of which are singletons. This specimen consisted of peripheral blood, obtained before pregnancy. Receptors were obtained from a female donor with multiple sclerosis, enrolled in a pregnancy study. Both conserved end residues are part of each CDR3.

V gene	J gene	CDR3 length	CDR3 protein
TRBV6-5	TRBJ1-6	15	CASSYRGSGGSPLHF
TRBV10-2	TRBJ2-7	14	CASRPGTSGYEQYF
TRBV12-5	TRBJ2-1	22	CASGLVLGTGLAGGPTYNEQFF
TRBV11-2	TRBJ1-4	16	CASSLNSGGTNEKLFF
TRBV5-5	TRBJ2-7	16	CASSYTFTASSYEQYF
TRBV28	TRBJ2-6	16	CASSLGGTSGANVLTF
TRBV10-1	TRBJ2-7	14	CASSENRGSGEQYF
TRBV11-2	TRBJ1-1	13	CASSLGGNTEAFF
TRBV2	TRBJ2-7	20	CASSYHTGLDSSLNSYEQYF
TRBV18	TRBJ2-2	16	CASSPDTMSNTGELFF
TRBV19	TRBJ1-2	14	CASISIGANYGYTF
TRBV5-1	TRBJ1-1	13	CASSSQLNTEAFF
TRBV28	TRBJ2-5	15	CASSFGLAGRETQYF
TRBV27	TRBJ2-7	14	CASSLNTGTYEQYF
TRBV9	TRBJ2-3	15	CASSAGTSGRDTQYF
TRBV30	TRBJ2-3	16	CAWSVSPSGRIDTQYF
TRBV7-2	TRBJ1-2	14	CASSLLLPNYGYTF
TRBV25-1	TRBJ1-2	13	CASSVGQGDGYTF
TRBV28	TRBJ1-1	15	CASSILLGLSTEAFF
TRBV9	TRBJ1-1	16	CASSAAEGQGDTEAFF
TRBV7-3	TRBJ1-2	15	CASSSDPGQVDGYTF
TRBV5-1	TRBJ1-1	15	CASSLDPGAGTEAFF
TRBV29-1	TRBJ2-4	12	CSVQGARDIQYF
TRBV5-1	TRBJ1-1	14	CASSSSTSNTEAFF
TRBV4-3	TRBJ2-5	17	CASSQGTSGRVGETQYF
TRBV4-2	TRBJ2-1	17	CASSQEASGSSYNEQFF